The table lists the clone carrying this TCR beta chain with a few counts. Its antigen is still unknown. The source of the sample is a study of identical twins. TCRdb redid the calling of the 5' RACE reads with MiXCR, one entry per CDR3 protein. This table holds about 570,000 distinct CDR3 sequences, roughly 9.9% found once. Germline loops: CDR1 SGHVS, CDR2 FQNEAQ. V was cut by 3 bases and J by 0 bases, with 9 bases left in between. CDR3 size: 14 residues. General observations from the study: Findings depended on cross-sectional statistics rather than tracking the same donors.

These data were also filed under a second study, of yellow fever vaccine responses in identical twins.

Material for sequencing was PBMCs. The chain links TRBV7-8 to TRBJ2-7, with D possibly TRBD2 on 6 matching bases. The receptor's source is a woman aged 18 to 35 in good health. The CDR3 DNA reads as TGTGCCAGCAGCTTTAAGCGGGTCTCCTACGAGCAGTACTTC. It encodes CASSFKRVSYEQYF.